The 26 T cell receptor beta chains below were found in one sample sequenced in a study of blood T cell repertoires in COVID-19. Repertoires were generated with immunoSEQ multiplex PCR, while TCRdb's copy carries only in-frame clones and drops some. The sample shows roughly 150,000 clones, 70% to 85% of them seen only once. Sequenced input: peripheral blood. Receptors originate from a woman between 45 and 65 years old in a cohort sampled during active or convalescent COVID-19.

The CDR3, as DNA: TGTGCCAGCAGCAACACAGGGGGCGACTATGGCTACACCTTC. It yields the protein CASSNTGGDYGYTF. This rearrangement joins TRBV7-9 to TRBJ1-2, with 9 bases fitting TRBD1. Germline values: CDR1 SEHNR, CDR2 FQNEAQ (reference sequence). Losses at the gene ends were 5 bases for V and 3 bases for J; bases not matched to a gene: 4. This CDR3 region has 14 residues.

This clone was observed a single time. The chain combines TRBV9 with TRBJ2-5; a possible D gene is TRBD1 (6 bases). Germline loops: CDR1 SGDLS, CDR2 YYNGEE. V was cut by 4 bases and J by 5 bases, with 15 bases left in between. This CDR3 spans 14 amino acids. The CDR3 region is CASSPDWGQETQYF. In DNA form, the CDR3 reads TGTGCCAGCAGCCCTGATTGGGGGCAGGAGACCCAGTACTTC. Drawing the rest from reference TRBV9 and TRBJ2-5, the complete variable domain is DSGVTQTPKHLITATGQRVTLRCSPRSGDLSVYWYQQSLDQGLQFLIQYYNGEERAKGNILERFSAQQFPDLHSELNLSSLELGDSALYFCASSPDWGQETQYFGPGTRLLVL.

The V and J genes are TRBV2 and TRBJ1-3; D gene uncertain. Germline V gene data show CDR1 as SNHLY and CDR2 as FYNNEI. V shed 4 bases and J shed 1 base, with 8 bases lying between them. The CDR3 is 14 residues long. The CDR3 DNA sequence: TGTGCCAGCAGTGGAACCACTTCTGGAAACACCATATATTTT. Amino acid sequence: CASSGTTSGNTIYF.

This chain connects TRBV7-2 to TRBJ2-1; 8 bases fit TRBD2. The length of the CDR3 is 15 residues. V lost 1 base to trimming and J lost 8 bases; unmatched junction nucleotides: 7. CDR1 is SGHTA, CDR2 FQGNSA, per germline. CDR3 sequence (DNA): TGTGCCAGCAGCTTAGTTGCGGGGGGTACCCATGAGCAGTTCTTC. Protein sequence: CASSLVAGGTHEQFF.

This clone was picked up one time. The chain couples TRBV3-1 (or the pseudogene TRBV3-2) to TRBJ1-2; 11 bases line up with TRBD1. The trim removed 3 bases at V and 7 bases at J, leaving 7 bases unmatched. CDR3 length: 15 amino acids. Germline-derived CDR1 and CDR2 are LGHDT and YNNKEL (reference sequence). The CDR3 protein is CASSHSGTGGSGYTF. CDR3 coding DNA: TGTGCCAGCAGCCACTCCGGGACAGGGGGATCTGGCTACACCTTC.

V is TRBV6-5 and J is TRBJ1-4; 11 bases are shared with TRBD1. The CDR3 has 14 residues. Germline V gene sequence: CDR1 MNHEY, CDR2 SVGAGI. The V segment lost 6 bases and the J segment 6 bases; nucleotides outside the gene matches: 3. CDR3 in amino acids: CASSWGQGDEKLFF. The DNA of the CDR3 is TGTGCCAGCAGCTGGGGACAGGGGGATGAAAAACTGTTTTTT.

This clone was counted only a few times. CDR3 nucleotides: TGTGCCAGCAGCCAAATCTACGGGGACAACGGGTCACCCCTCCACTTT. Translated: CASSQIYGDNGSPLHF. This chain joins TRBV14 and TRBJ1-6; D possibly corresponds to TRBD1 (6 bases). In germline, CDR1 is SGHDN, CDR2 FVKESK. Deletions cut 2 bases from V and 10 bases from J, with 18 bases between. This CDR3 has 16 amino acids.

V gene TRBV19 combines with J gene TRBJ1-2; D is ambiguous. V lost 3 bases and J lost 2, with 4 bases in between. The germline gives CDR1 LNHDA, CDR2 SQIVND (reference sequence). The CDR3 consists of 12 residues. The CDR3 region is CASSISNYGYTF. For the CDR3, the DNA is TGTGCCAGTAGTATCTCCAACTATGGCTACACCTTC.

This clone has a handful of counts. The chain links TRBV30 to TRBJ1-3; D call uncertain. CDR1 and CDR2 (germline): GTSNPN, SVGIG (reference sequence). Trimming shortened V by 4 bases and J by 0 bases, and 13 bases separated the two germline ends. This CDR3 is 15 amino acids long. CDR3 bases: TGTGCCTGGACCTATGGGCCGAGCTCTGGAAACACCATATATTTT. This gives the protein CAWTYGPSSGNTIYF.

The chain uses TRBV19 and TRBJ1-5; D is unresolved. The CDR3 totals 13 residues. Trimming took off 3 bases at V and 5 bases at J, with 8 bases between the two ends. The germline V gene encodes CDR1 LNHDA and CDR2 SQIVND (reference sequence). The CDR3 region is CASSMTGDQPQHF. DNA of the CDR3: TGTGCCAGTAGTATGACCGGGGATCAGCCCCAGCATTTT.

The CDR3 sequence: CATSDPDTEAFF. The CDR3 DNA sequence: TGTGCCACCAGTGATCCCGACACTGAAGCTTTCTTT. The genes are TRBV24-1 and TRBJ1-1; D is ambiguous. This CDR3 comprises 12 residues. Trimming shortened V by 3 bases and J by 3 bases, and 4 bases separated the two germline ends. The germline V gene has CDR1 KGHDR and CDR2 SFDVKD.

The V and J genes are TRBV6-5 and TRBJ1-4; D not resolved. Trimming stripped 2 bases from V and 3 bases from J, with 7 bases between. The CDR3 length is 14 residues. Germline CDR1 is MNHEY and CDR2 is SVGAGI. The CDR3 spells CASSYEGANEKLFF. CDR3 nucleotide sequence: TGTGCCAGCAGTTACGAGGGCGCTAATGAAAAACTGTTTTTT.

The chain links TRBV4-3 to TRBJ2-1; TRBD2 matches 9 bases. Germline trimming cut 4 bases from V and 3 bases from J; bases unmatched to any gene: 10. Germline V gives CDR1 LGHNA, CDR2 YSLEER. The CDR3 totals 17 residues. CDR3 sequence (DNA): TGCGCCAGCAGCCTACAGTGGGGGCGGGGGGGCTACAATGAGCAGTTCTTC. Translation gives CASSLQWGRGGYNEQFF.

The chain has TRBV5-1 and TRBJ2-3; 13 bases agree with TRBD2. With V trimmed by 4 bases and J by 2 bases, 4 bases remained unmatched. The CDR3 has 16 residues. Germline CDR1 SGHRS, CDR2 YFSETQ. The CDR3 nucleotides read TGCGCCAGCAGCAAACTAGCGGGGGGGCCCACAGATACGCAGTATTTT. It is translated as CASSKLAGGPTDTQYF.

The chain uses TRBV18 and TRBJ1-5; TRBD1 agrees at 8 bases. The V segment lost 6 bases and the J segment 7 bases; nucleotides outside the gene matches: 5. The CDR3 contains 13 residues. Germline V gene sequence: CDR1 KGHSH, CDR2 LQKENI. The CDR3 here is CASSPGTGQPQHF. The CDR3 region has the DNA TGTGCCAGCTCCCCCGGGACAGGACAGCCCCAGCATTTT.

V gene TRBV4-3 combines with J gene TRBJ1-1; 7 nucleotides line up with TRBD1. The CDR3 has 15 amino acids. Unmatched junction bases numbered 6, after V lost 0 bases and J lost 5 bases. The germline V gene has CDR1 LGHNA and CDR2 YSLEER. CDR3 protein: CASSQDYRGGTEAFF. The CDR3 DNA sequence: TGCGCCAGCAGCCAAGATTACAGGGGTGGAACTGAAGCTTTCTTT.

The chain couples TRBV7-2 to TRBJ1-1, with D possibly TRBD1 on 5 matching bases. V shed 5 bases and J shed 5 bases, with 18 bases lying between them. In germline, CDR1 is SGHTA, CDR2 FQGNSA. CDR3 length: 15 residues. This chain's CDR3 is CASSQIRGFGTEAFF. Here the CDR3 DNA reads TGTGCCAGCAGCCAAATTCGGGGGTTCGGGACTGAAGCTTTCTTT.

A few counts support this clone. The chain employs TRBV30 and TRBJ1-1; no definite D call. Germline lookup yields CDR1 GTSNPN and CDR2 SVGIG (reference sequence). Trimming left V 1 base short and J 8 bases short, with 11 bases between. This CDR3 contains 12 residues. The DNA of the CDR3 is TGTGCCTGGAGTGCAGACACCTCCGAAGCTTTCTTT. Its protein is CAWSADTSEAFF.

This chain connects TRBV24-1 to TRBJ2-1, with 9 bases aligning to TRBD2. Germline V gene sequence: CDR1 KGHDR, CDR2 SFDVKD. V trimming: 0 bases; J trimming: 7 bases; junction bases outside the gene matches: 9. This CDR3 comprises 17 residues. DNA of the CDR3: TGTGCCACCAGTGATTTGGGTAGCGGGGGCCCCCTGAATGAGCAGTTCTTC. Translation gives CATSDLGSGGPLNEQFF.

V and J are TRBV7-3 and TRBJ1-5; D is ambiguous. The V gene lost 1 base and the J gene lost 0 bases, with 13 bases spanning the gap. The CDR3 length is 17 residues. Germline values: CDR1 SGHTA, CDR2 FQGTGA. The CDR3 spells CASSLITHDHSNQPQHF. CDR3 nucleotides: TGTGCCAGCAGCTTAATTACACACGATCATAGCAATCAGCCCCAGCATTTT.

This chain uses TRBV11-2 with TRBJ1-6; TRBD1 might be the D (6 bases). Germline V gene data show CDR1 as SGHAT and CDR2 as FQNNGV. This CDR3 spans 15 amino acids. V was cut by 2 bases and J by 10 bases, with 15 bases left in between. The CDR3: CASSLRPQGRSPLHF. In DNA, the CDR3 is TGTGCCAGCAGCTTACGTCCACAGGGACGGTCACCCCTCCACTTT.

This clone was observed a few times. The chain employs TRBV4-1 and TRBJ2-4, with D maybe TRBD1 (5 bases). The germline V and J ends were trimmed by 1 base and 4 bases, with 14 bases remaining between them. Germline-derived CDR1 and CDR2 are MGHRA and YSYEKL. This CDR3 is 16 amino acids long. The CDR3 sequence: CASSQGVQGAKNIQYF. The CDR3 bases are TGCGCCAGCAGCCAAGGGGTCCAGGGCGCAAAAAACATTCAGTACTTC.

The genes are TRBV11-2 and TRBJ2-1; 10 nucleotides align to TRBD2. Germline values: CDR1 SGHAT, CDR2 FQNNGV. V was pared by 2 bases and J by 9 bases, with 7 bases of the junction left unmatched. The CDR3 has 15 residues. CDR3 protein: CASSLTAGGPGEQFF. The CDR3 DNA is TGTGCCAGCAGCTTAACAGCGGGGGGGCCAGGTGAGCAGTTCTTC.

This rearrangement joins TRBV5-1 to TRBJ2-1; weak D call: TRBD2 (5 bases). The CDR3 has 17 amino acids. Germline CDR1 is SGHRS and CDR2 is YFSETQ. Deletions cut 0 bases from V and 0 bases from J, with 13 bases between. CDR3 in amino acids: CASSLARSGSSYNEQFF. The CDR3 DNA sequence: TGCGCCAGCAGCTTGGCCCGGAGCGGTAGCTCCTACAATGAGCAGTTCTTC. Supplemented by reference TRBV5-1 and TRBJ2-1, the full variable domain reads KAGVTQTPRYLIKTRGQQVTLSCSPISGHRSVSWYQQTPGQGLQFLFEYFSETQRNKGNFPGRFSGRQFSNSRSEMNVSTLELGDSALYLCASSLARSGSSYNEQFFGPGTRLTVL.

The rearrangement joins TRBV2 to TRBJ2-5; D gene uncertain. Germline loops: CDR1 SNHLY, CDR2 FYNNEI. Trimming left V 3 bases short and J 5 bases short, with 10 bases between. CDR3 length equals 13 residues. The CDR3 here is CASSDGLSETQYF. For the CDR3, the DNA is TGTGCCAGCAGTGACGGTCTATCGGAGACCCAGTACTTC.

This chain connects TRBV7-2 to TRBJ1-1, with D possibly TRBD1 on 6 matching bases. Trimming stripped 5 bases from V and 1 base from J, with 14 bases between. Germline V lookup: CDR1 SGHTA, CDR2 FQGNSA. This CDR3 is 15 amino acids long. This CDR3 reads CASSPHGQRNTEAFF. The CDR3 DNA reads TGTGCCAGCAGCCCCCATGGACAGCGGAACACTGAAGCTTTCTTT.